The 22 T cell receptor beta chains given below trace back to one sample, sequenced in a study of beta chain features in type 1 diabetes. Investigators reverse transcribed all isolated RNA, so they sequenced expressed TCRB transcripts. Repertoires were generated with immunoSEQ multiplex PCR, while TCRdb's copy carries only in-frame clones and drops some. Of fewer than 250,000 clones listed, around 68% were seen once; the top ten hold approximately 0.053%. Sequencing input: naive CD4+ T cells from blood. These receptor sequences come from a man aged 25 to 40 in good health.

The gene calls are TRBV10-3 and TRBJ1-1; 7 bases match TRBD1. V trimming: 10 bases; J trimming: 0 bases; junction bases outside the gene matches: 11. Germline V gene lookup returns CDR1 ENHRY and CDR2 SYGVKD. The CDR3 has 15 amino acids. The CDR3 sequence is CAKRRSGQMNTEAFF. The CDR3 DNA reads as TGTGCCAAGAGAAGGTCGGGACAGATGAACACTGAAGCTTTCTTT.

The chain combines TRBV13 with TRBJ2-1; 9 nucleotides line up with TRBD2. The CDR3 consists of 14 residues. The germline V gene encodes CDR1 PRHDT and CDR2 FYEKMQ (reference sequence). J lost 9 bases, V lost 6 bases, and 9 bases had no gene match. CDR3 coding DNA: TGTGCCAGCAGGAAGGCGGGAGGGAGTGTTGAGCAGTTCTTC. It codes for CASRKAGGSVEQFF.

This chain links TRBV7-9 with TRBJ1-3; D not certain. In germline, CDR1 is SEHNR, CDR2 FQNEAQ (reference sequence). The CDR3 consists of 13 residues. The V and J ends lost 9 bases and 2 bases respectively, with 11 bases between them. The CDR3 DNA follows: TGTGCCAGTTATACCCAGGCTGGAAACACCATATATTTT. This sequence encodes CASYTQAGNTIYF.

Only a few counts were recorded for this clone. The rearrangement joins TRBV2 to TRBJ2-6; the match to TRBD1 covers 8 bases. CDR3 length: 13 residues. Germline values: CDR1 SNHLY, CDR2 FYNNEI. The V segment lost 5 bases and the J segment 13 bases; nucleotides outside the gene matches: 7. As DNA, the CDR3 is TGTGCCAGCAGTACAATAGACAGGGGAGTCCTGACTTTC. This gives the protein CASSTIDRGVLTF.

The chain joins TRBV5-4 to TRBJ2-2; D gene ambiguous. CDR3 length: 15 amino acids. Germline V gene sequence: CDR1 SGHNT, CDR2 YYREEE (reference sequence). Trimming cost V 4 bases and J 4 bases, with 14 bases left between them. CDR3 bases: TGTGCCAGCAGCCTCGTCCAGATTAGCACCGGGGAGCTGTTTTTT. The encoded protein is CASSLVQISTGELFF.

CDR3 region: CSVGAKFTGSNYGYTF. CDR3 in DNA: TGCAGCGTTGGGGCCAAGTTTACAGGCAGTAACTATGGCTACACCTTC. This chain links TRBV29-1 with TRBJ1-2, with D possibly TRBD1 on 5 matching bases. Per the germline V gene, CDR1 is SQVTM and CDR2 is ANQGSEA. V was trimmed by 4 bases and J by 1 base, leaving 19 bases between them. The CDR3 length is 16 residues.

This sequence joins TRBV7-2 and TRBJ2-4, with 7 bases identical to TRBD1. After removal of 3 bases from V and 6 bases from J, the junction contained 5 bases not matched to a gene. CDR3 length: 14 residues. Germline assignment: CDR1 SGHTA and CDR2 FQGNSA. CDR3 DNA sequence: TGTGCCAGCAGCTTGTCCCGGGACAGAAACATTCAGTACTTC. Translating it yields CASSLSRDRNIQYF.

This chain joins TRBV29-1 and TRBJ2-1, with a weak D call TRBD2 (6 bases). The CDR3 is made up of 18 amino acids. Germline V lookup: CDR1 SQVTM, CDR2 ANQGSEA. Trimming removed 3 bases from V and 0 bases from J, with 21 bases in between. This chain's CDR3 is CSVDRGRSRTSSYNEQFF. The CDR3 DNA reads TGCAGCGTTGACCGAGGGAGGTCCAGAACTAGCTCCTACAATGAGCAGTTCTTC.

This clone turned up a few times. The rearrangement uses TRBV7-9 and TRBJ1-6; perhaps TRBD1 as D (6 bases). The CDR3 extends over 12 amino acids. Trimming cost V 5 bases and J 10 bases, with 9 bases left between them. CDR1 and CDR2 from the germline V gene are SEHNR and FQNEAQ (reference sequence). This chain's CDR3 is CASSKGGSPLHF. In DNA form, the CDR3 reads TGTGCCAGCAGCAAAGGGGGATCACCCCTCCACTTT.

The chain links TRBV30 to TRBJ1-2; D call uncertain. Per the germline V gene, CDR1 is GTSNPN and CDR2 is SVGIG (reference sequence). The length of the CDR3 is 12 residues. V lost 4 bases, J lost 5 bases, and 11 bases lay in between. CDR3 sequence (DNA): TGTGCCTGGACTAAGATTGGTTATGGCTACACCTTC. Residues: CAWTKIGYGYTF.

This sequence joins TRBV5-6 and TRBJ2-7; 9 positions match TRBD2. Trimming removed 1 base from V and 7 bases from J; junction bases left unmatched: 12. Germline lookup yields CDR1 SGHDT and CDR2 YYEEEE. The CDR3 is 16 residues long. CDR3 sequence reads: CASSLSVSGSTGEQYF. CDR3 sequence (DNA): TGTGCCAGCAGCTTGAGTGTTAGCGGGAGTACGGGAGAGCAGTACTTC. The full variable domain, completed using reference TRBV5-6 and TRBJ2-7, is DAGVTQSPTHLIKTRGQQVTLRCSPKSGHDTVSWYQQALGQGPQFIFQYYEEEERQRGNFPDRFSGHQFPNYSSELNVNALLLGDSALYLCASSLSVSGSTGEQYFGPGTRLTVT.

The chain uses TRBV19 and TRBJ2-3; a weak D match, TRBD2 (6 bases). The CDR3 is made up of 13 amino acids. Germline V CDR1 and CDR2: LNHDA, SQIVND (reference sequence). The V end was cut by 6 bases, the J end by 6 bases, with 13 bases between. This CDR3 is CASSLTRSDTQYF. CDR3 DNA sequence: TGTGCCAGTAGCCTGACTAGAAGCGATACGCAGTATTTT.

This rearrangement joins TRBV28 to TRBJ2-2, with unresolved D. Looked up from germline, CDR1 is MDHEN and CDR2 is SYDVKM. CDR3 length equals 14 residues. The V and J ends lost 3 bases and 1 base respectively, with 6 bases between them. The CDR3 bases are TGTGCCAGCAGTTTCCCAGGGAACACCGGGGAGCTGTTTTTT. Its protein is CASSFPGNTGELFF.

The chain links TRBV6-5 to TRBJ2-5; 12 bases are a match to TRBD2. The CDR3 has 15 amino acids. V dropped 7 bases and J dropped 4; count of bases not matched to a gene: 7. Germline loops: CDR1 MNHEY, CDR2 SVGAGI. For the CDR3, the DNA is TGTGCCAGCATCGCGACTAGCGGGAGTTCAGAGACCCAGTACTTC. Its translation is CASIATSGSSETQYF.

This sequence joins TRBV7-2 and TRBJ2-1, with unresolved D. The V and J ends lost 4 bases and 9 bases respectively, with 10 bases between them. This CDR3 has 12 amino acids. Germline lookup yields CDR1 SGHTA and CDR2 FQGNSA. CDR3 amino acids: CASSSEWSEQFF. The CDR3 coding sequence is TGTGCCAGCAGCTCCGAGTGGAGTGAGCAGTTCTTC.

As to this clone: The sample contains more than one DNA sequence encoding this CDR3. The chain recombines TRBV18 with TRBJ2-3; the D is unclear. CDR3 length equals 12 residues. Germline V gives CDR1 KGHSH, CDR2 LQKENI. Trimming removed 3 bases at V and 3 bases at J, with 4 bases between. CDR3 sequence: CASSPGTDTQYF. The CDR3, as DNA: TGTGCCAGCTCACCCGGGACAGATACGCAGTATTTT.

This clone was detected a few times. This sequence joins TRBV25-1 and TRBJ2-7, with D unclear. The CDR3 consists of 14 residues. The germline V gene has CDR1 MGHDK and CDR2 SYGVNS. V was shortened by 3 bases and J by 1 base, with 10 bases between the two germline ends. The CDR3, as DNA: TGTGCCAGCAGTGATGAGACATCGTCCTACGAGCAGTACTTC. Amino acids: CASSDETSSYEQYF.

This sequence joins TRBV10-3 and TRBJ2-1, with 10 bases aligning to TRBD1. The CDR3 contains 13 residues. Germline V gene data show CDR1 as ENHRY and CDR2 as SYGVKD. J was trimmed by 5 bases and V by 9 bases; bases with no gene match: 4. The CDR3 DNA sequence: TGTGCCATTGCCGGGACAGGGGACAATGAGCAGTTCTTC. The encoded protein is CAIAGTGDNEQFF.

This clone has just a few counts. The rearrangement links TRBV11-2 to TRBJ2-1, with D unresolved. Germline CDR1 reads SGHAT; CDR2 reads FQNNGV. V was clipped by 0 bases and J by 4 bases, with 10 bases between them. This CDR3 contains 15 residues. As DNA, the CDR3 is TGTGCCAGCAGCTTAGATAGGCTCAATTACAATGAGCAGTTCTTC. This gives the protein CASSLDRLNYNEQFF. The full variable domain, completed using reference TRBV11-2 and TRBJ2-1, is EAGVAQSPRYKIIEKRQSVAFWCNPISGHATLYWYQQILGQGPKLLIQFQNNGVVDDSQLPKDRFSAERLKGVDSTLKIQPAKLEDSAVYLCASSLDRLNYNEQFFGPGTRLTVL.

This sequence joins TRBV4-1 and TRBJ2-3; 9 bases agree with TRBD2. V was clipped by 2 bases and J by 1 base; unmatched bases: 7. This CDR3 has 17 amino acids. Germline V CDR1 and CDR2: MGHRA, YSYEKL. Here the CDR3 reads CASSQRVASGGTDTQYF. The CDR3 DNA reads as TGCGCCAGCAGCCAAAGGGTGGCTAGCGGGGGCACAGATACGCAGTATTTT.

The rearrangement uses TRBV30 and TRBJ2-2; TRBD2 matches at 8 bases. Trimming took 6 bases from V and 3 from J; bases not matched to a gene: 9. The CDR3 has 15 residues. Germline V gives CDR1 GTSNPN, CDR2 SVGIG (reference sequence). The CDR3 protein is CACTKRERYTGELFF. For the CDR3, the DNA is TGTGCCTGTACCAAGCGGGAGAGATACACCGGGGAGCTGTTTTTT. Full variable domain (missing parts from reference TRBV30 and TRBJ2-2): SQTIHQWPATLVQPVGSPLSLECTVEGTSNPNLYWYRQAAGRGLQLLFYSVGIGQISSEVPQNLSASRPQDRQFILSSKKLLLSDSGFYLCACTKRERYTGELFFGEGSRLTVL.

This clone has more than one count but fewer than ten. This rearrangement joins TRBV30 to TRBJ2-7; D unresolved. The ends were cut back, 7 bases at V and 4 bases at J, with 11 bases in the middle. The CDR3 consists of 11 residues. Germline values: CDR1 GTSNPN, CDR2 SVGIG (reference sequence). This CDR3 is CAFSIEYEQYF. CDR3 in DNA: TGTGCCTTCTCGATTGAATACGAGCAGTACTTC.